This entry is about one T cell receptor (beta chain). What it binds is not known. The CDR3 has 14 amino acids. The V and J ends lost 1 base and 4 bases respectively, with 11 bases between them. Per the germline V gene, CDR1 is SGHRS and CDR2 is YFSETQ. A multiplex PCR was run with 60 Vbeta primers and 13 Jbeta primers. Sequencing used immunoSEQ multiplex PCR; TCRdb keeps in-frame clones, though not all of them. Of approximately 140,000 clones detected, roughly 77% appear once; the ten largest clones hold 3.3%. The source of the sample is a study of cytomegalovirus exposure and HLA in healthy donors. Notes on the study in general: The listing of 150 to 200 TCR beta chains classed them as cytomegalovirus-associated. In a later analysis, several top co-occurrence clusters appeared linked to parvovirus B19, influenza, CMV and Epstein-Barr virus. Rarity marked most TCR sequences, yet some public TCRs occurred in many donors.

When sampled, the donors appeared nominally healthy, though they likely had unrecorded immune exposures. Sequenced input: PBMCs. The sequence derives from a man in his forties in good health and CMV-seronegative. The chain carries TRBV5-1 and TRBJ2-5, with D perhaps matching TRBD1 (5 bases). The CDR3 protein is CASSLKGARETQYF. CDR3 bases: TGCGCCAGCAGCTTGAAAGGGGCGAGAGAGACCCAGTACTTC.